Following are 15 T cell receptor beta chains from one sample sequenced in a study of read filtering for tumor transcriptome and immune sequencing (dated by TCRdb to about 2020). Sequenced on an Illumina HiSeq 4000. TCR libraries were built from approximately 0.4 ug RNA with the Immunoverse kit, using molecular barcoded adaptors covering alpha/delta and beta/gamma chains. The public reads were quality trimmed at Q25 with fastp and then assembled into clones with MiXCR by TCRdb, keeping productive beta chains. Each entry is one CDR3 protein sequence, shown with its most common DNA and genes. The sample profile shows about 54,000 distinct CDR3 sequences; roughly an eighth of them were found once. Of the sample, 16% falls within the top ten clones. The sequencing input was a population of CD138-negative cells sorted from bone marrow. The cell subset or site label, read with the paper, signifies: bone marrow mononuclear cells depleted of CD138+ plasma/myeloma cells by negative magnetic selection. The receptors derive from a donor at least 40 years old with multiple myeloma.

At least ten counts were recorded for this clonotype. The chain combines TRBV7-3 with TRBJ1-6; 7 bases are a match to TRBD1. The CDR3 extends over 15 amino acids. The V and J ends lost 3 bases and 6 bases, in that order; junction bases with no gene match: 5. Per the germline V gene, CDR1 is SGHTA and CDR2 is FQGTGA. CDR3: CASSLAGGGNSPLHF. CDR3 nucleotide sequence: TGTGCCAGCAGCTTGGCAGGGGGGGGTAATTCACCCCTCCACTTT.

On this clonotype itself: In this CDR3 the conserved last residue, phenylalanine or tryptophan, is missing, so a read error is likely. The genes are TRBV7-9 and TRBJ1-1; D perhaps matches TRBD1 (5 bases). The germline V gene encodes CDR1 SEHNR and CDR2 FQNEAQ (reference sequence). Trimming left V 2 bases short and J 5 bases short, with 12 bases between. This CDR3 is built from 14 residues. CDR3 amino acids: CASSLQGSRTEAFS. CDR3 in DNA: TGTGCCAGCAGCTTACAGGGATCGCGGACTGAAGCTTTCTCT.

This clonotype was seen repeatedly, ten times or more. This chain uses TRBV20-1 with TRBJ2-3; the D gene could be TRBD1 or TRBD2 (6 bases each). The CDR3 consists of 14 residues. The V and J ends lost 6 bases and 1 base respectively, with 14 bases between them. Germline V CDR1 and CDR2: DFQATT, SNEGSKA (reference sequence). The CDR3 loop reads CSATPRGRTDTQYF. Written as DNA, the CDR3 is TGCAGTGCCACGCCCCGGGGGCGCACAGATACGCAGTATTTT.

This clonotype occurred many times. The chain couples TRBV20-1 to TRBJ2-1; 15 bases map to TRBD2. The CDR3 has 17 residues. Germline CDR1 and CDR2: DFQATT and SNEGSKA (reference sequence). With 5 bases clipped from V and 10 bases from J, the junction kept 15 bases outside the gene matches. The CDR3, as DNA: TGCAGTGCTGGGGGACTAGCGGGGGGCACGTCCCTGGGGGAGCAGTTCTTC. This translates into CSAGGLAGGTSLGEQFF.

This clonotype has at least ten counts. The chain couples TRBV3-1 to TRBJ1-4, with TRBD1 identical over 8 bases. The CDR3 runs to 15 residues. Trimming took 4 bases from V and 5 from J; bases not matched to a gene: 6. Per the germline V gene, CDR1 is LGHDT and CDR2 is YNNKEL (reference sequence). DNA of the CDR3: TGTGCCAGCAGCCCTCGGACAGGGAGGAATGAAAAACTGTTTTTT. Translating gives CASSPRTGRNEKLFF.

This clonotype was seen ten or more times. CDR3 protein: CAISESQVYGYTF. The CDR3, as DNA: TGTGCCATCAGTGAGTCACAGGTCTATGGCTACACCTTC. The rearrangement joins TRBV10-3 to TRBJ1-2; a possible D gene is TRBD1 (5 bases). Germline V gives CDR1 ENHRY, CDR2 SYGVKD. Trimming took 0 bases from V and 4 from J, leaving 6 bases between them. The CDR3 runs 13 residues.

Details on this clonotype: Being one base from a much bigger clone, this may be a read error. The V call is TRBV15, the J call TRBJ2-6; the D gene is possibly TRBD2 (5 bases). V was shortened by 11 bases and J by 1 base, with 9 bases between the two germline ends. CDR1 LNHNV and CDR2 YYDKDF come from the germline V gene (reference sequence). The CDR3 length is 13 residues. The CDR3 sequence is CAARGSGANVLTF. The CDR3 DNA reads TGTGCCGCCCGGGGATCTGGGGCCAACGTCCTGACTTTC.

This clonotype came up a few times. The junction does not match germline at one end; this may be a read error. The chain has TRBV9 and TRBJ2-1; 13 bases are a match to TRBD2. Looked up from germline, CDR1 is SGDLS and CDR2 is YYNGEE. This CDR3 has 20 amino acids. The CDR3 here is CAGSVAFRTSGGASYNEQSF. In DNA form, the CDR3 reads TGTGCCGGCAGCGTAGCTTTCAGAACTAGCGGGGGGGCCTCCTACAATGAGCAGTCCTTC.

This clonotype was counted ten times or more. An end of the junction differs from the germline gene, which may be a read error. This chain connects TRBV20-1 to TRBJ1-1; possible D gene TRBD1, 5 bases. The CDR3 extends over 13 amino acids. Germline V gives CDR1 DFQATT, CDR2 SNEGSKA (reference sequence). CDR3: CSTRGVLNTEAFF. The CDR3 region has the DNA TGCAGTACTAGGGGAGTCCTGAACACTGAAGCTTTCTTT.

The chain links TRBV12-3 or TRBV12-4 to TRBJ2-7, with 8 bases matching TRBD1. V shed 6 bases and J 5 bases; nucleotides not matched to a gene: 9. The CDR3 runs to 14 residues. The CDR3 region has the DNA TGTGCCAGCAGCAATGACAGGGGTAAGGACGAGCAGTACTTC. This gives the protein CASSNDRGKDEQYF.

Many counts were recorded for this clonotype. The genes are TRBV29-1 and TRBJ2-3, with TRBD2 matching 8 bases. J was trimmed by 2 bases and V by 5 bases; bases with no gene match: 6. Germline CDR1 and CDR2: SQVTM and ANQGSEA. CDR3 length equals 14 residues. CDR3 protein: CSVPQRGTTDTQYF. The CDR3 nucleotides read TGCAGCGTTCCCCAGCGGGGGACCACAGATACGCAGTATTTT.

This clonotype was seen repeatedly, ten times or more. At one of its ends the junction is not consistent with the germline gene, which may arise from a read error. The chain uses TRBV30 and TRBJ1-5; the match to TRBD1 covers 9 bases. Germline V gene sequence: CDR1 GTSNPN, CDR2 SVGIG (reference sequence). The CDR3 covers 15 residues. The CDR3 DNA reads TGTGCCTGGACCAGTCCCGGGACAGGGAATCCGCCCCAGCATTTT. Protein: CAWTSPGTGNPPQHF.

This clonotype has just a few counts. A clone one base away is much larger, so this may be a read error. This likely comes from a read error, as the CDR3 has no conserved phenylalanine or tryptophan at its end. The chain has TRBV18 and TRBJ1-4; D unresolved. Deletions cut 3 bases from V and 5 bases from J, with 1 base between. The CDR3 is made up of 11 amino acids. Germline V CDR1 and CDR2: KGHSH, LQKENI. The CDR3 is CASSPNEKLFS. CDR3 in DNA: TGTGCCAGCTCACCGAATGAAAAACTGTTTTCT.

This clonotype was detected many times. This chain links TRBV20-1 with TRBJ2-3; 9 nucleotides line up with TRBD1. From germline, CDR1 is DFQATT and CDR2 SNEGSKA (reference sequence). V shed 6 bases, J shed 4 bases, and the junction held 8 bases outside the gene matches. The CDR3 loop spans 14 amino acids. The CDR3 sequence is CSADRDRAADTQYF. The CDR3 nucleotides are TGCAGTGCAGACCGGGACAGGGCCGCAGATACGCAGTATTTT.

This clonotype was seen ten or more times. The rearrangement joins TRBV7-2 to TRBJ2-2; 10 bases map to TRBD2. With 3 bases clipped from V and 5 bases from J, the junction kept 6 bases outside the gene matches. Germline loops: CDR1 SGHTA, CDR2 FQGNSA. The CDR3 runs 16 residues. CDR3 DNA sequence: TGTGCCAGCAGCTTCCATAGCGGGGGGCGAACCGGGGAGCTGTTTTTT. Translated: CASSFHSGGRTGELFF.